The source of this T cell receptor beta chain is a study of blood T cell repertoires in COVID-19. Study details: Collection of acute and convalescent COVID-19 samples took place in the United States, Italy and Spain. From T cells, B-cell-depleted T cells, or PBMCs came the material, which was cDNA or gDNA.

In the original workflow: For nucleated cells, counts were estimated from reference gene primer amplification. Data came from immunoSEQ multiplex PCR; TCRdb stores just in-frame clones and leaves some out. V and J calls and clone size are as listed in that table; D and trimming were resolved from the DNA. This sample has 80,000 to 85,000 clones, with 88% found just once. The sequenced material came from peripheral blood. The receptor was derived from a woman of 80 years or more with acute or convalescent COVID-19.

CDR3 sequence (DNA): TGTGCCAGCACAGGAGGCGCCGTGGGCACAGATACGCAGTATTTT. This encodes CASTGGAVGTDTQYF. The rearrangement links TRBV2 to TRBJ2-3, with D perhaps matching TRBD2 (5 bases). CDR1 and CDR2 (germline): SNHLY, FYNNEI. Trimming left V 7 bases short and J 1 base short, with 15 bases between. The CDR3 has 15 residues.